One T cell receptor beta chain is described in this entry. The antigen remains undetermined. Genomic DNA, the template, was used for profiling of the TCR beta VDJ and CDR3. TCRdb used MiXCR to reprocess the reads, holding one entry per CDR3 protein. The sample consists of around 400,000 distinct CDR3 sequences, approximately 70% of them appearing once. The sample originates from a study of CD8+CD57+ T cells in acquired aplastic anemia. Study summary: Sorted CD4+ and CD8+ cell DNA averaged 3.2 ug. The average read count for CD4+ cells in healthy donors was around 10 million.

Points from the study as a whole: A significant difference in CD8+ Simpson's diversity between patients and controls was not found. Patients and controls shared 25 to 35 CD8+ CDR3 sequences, highly expressed in patients.

The CDR3 contains 14 residues. Trimming took 4 bases from V and 12 from J, leaving 21 bases between them. Germline values: CDR1 SGDLS, CDR2 YYNGEE. V usage is TRBV9 and J usage is TRBJ2-3, with D perhaps given as TRBD1 or TRBD2 (5 bases each). This TCR derives from a human donor in good health, serving as a control. Sequences were obtained from sorted CD4+, CD8+, or CD8+CD57+ T cells (not recorded which) from PBMCs. In DNA, the CDR3 is TGTGCCAGCAGCTACTCGGGGCGGCCGGAGACCCAGTATTTT. Translated, it gives CASSYSGRPETQYF.